This T cell receptor beta chain was sequenced during a study of T cell repertoires in cytomegalovirus infection. Study at large: Matching HLA type, along with CMV infection, was indicated by public TCR beta signatures. Study-wide points: Clonotype analysis showed dominance of the ex vivo response by HLA-C-restricted CMV-specific TCR beta clonotypes. Cumulative public TCR beta family frequency identified CMV carriers with the relevant HLA.

J lost 13 bases, V lost 8 bases, and 17 bases had no gene match. CDR3 size: 15 residues. CDR1 is SNHLY and CDR2 is FYNNEI in the germline V gene. About this clonotype: Its antigen is not identified.

In TCRdb, the reads were re-called with MiXCR into one record per CDR3 protein. Among some 590,000 distinct CDR3 sequences listed, just under 40% were seen once. This rearrangement joins TRBV2 to TRBJ1-4, with 9 bases aligning to TRBD1. This TCR was sampled from a human donor in good health (CMV status not recorded). Some clones in this sample may be carry-over from other donors' samples. The sample here was cultured PBMCs, taken from culture after CMV antigen stimulation. The CDR3 region is CASGRDRVDISGLFF. The CDR3 DNA follows: TGTGCCAGCGGCCGGGACAGGGTCGATATATCAGGACTGTTTTTT.